The clone carrying this T cell receptor (beta chain) was counted many times. CDR1 is LGHNA, CDR2 YNFKEQ, per germline. The V segment lost 1 base and the J segment 4 bases; nucleotides outside the gene matches: 10. The CDR3 totals 17 residues. The sample originates from a study of response to subunit inactivated influenza vaccine. TCRdb called the RT-PCR reads again in MiXCR, with one record for every CDR3 protein. The sample includes approximately 680,000 distinct CDR3 sequences, 15% to 17% of them seen just once. The J gene is TRBJ2-5, the V gene TRBV4-2; TRBD2 matches 9 bases. Sequences were derived from PBMCs from blood, sampled about 12 days after vaccination. This clonotype was obtained from a man aged 50-60 years who received an inactivated influenza vaccine. This chain's CDR3 is CASSQVVAGEPGETQYF. In DNA, the CDR3 is TGTGCCAGCAGCCAAGTGGTAGCGGGAGAGCCCGGAGAGACCCAGTACTTC.